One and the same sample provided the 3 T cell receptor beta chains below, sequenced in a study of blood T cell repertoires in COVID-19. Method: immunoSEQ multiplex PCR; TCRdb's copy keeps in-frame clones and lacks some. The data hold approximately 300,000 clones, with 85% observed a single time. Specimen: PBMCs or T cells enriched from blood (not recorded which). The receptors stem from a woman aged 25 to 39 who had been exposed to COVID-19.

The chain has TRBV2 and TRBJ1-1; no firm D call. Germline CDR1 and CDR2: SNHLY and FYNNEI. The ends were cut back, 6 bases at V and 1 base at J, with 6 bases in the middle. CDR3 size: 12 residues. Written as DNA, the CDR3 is TGTGCCAGCAGACGGGAGAACACTGAAGCTTTCTTT. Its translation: CASRRENTEAFF.

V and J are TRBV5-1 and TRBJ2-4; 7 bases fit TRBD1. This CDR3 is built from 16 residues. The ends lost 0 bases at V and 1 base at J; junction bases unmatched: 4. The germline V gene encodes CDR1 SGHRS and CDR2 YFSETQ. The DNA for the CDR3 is TGCGCCAGCAGCTTGGGCGACAGGGCTGCCAAAAACATTCAGTACTTC. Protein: CASSLGDRAAKNIQYF.

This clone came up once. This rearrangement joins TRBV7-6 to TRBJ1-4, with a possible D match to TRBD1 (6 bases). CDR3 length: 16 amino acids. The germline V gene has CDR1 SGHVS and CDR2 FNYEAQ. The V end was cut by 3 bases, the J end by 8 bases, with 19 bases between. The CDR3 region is CASSLALTGLSEKLFF. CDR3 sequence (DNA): TGTGCCAGCAGCTTGGCATTAACAGGGCTTAGCGAAAAACTGTTTTTT.